These 5 T cell receptor beta chains came from one sample sequenced in a study of blood T cell repertoires in COVID-19. The assay was immunoSEQ multiplex PCR, and TCRdb's table has in-frame clones only and misses some. The sample shows 130,000 or so clones, approximately 80% of them seen only once. The specimen sequenced was peripheral blood. Receptors originate from a human donor in a cohort sampled during active COVID-19.

The V call is TRBV28, the J call TRBJ1-2; maybe TRBD1 (5 bases). There are 13 residues in the CDR3. The V gene lost 8 bases and the J gene lost 4 bases, with 14 bases spanning the gap. The germline CDR1 and CDR2 sequences are MDHEN and SYDVKM. The CDR3 here is CASRTTGSYGYTF. CDR3 DNA sequence: TGTGCCAGCCGAACTACAGGCTCCTATGGCTACACCTTC.

This clone was recorded many times. This rearrangement joins TRBV30 to TRBJ1-5, with D perhaps matching TRBD1 (6 bases). V lost 1 base to trimming and J lost 5 bases, with 9 bases between them. CDR3 length: 13 amino acids. CDR1 GTSNPN and CDR2 SVGIG come from the germline V gene (reference sequence). CDR3 nucleotides: TGTGCCTGGAGTGCACAGGGATATCAGCCCCAGCATTTT. Translation gives CAWSAQGYQPQHF.

The V gene is TRBV11-3, the J gene TRBJ2-2; TRBD2 matches 8 bases. Germline CDR1 SGHNT, CDR2 YENEEA. This CDR3 has 16 residues. The J segment lost 6 bases and the V segment lost 1 base, leaving 7 bases of the junction unmatched. The CDR3 bases are TGTGCCAGCAGCTTAGGGACTAGCATCATCCCCGGGGAGCTGTTTTTT. Residues: CASSLGTSIIPGELFF.

The CDR3 DNA sequence: TGTGCCAGCAGCCGTCGACAGGGAGGAGAGACCCAGTACTTC. Its protein is CASSRRQGGETQYF. The chain links TRBV5-8 to TRBJ2-5, with D possibly matching TRBD1 (7 bases). The V end was cut by 4 bases, the J end by 4 bases, with 14 bases between. The CDR3 contains 14 residues. Germline CDR1 is SGHTS and CDR2 is YDEGEE.

This sequence joins TRBV18 and TRBJ1-6; D remains unclear. Germline-derived CDR1 and CDR2 are KGHSH and LQKENI. V dropped 2 bases and J dropped 5 bases, with 10 bases sitting between them. There are 15 residues in the CDR3. CDR3 residues: CASSPNSFNNSPLHF. The CDR3 nucleotides are TGTGCCAGCTCACCAAACAGCTTTAATAATTCACCCCTCCACTTT.